A single sample is the source of the 22 T cell receptor beta chains below, sequenced in a study of blood T cell repertoires in COVID-19. Using immunoSEQ multiplex PCR, the repertoire was profiled, and TCRdb retains in-frame clones only, with some absent. This sample has fewer than 350,000 clones, with 85% found just once. The sequenced sample was PBMCs or T cells enriched from blood (not recorded which). The receptors originated from a woman aged 45-65 years who had recovered from COVID-19.

The J gene is TRBJ1-2, the V gene TRBV11-2; 10 nucleotides line up with TRBD1. The CDR3 length is 14 residues. CDR1 and CDR2 from the germline V gene are SGHAT and FQNNGV. V was clipped by 7 bases and J by 7 bases; unmatched bases: 9. The CDR3 DNA follows: TGTGCCAGCATGGGGACAGGGGATGTGGGTGGCTACACCTTC. Protein product: CASMGTGDVGGYTF.

This clone was seen once. The chain has TRBV12-5 and TRBJ2-7, with unresolved D. The V gene's germline CDR1 is LGHNT and CDR2 FRNRAP. V lost 2 bases and J lost 2, with 13 bases in between. This CDR3 contains 15 residues. DNA for the CDR3: TGTGCTAGTGGTTTGTCCCCGGTGCAGGCCTACGAGCAGTACTTC. Amino acid sequence: CASGLSPVQAYEQYF.

The chain uses TRBV18 and TRBJ1-1, with D perhaps matching TRBD1 (6 bases). CDR1 and CDR2 (germline): KGHSH, LQKENI. Trimming removed 7 bases from V and 0 bases from J, with 15 bases in between. This CDR3 comprises 15 residues. The CDR3 protein is CASFSGTHMNTEAFF. The CDR3 DNA follows: TGTGCCAGCTTCTCCGGGACACACATGAACACTGAAGCTTTCTTT.

V is TRBV6-1 and J is TRBJ2-7; 8 bases are shared with TRBD2. Germline CDR1 MNHNS, CDR2 SASEGT. This CDR3 contains 17 residues. V trimming: 3 bases; J trimming: 1 base; junction bases outside the gene matches: 11. CDR3: CASSDRGGLQNSYEQYF. The DNA for the CDR3 is TGTGCCAGCAGTGACCGCGGGGGGCTACAGAATTCCTACGAGCAGTACTTC.

The chain recombines TRBV3-1 (or the pseudogene TRBV3-2) with TRBJ2-7; 7 bases line up with TRBD2. The CDR3 extends over 15 amino acids. Trimming took 4 bases from V and 0 from J; bases not matched to a gene: 6. Germline V gene sequence: CDR1 LGHDT, CDR2 YNNKEL (reference sequence). The CDR3 DNA follows: TGTGCCAGCAGCCGGGGGAGGGTTTACTCCTACGAGCAGTACTTC. This codes for CASSRGRVYSYEQYF.

The chain uses TRBV6-5 and TRBJ2-5, with 9 bases fitting TRBD2. Losses at the gene ends were 2 bases for V and 0 bases for J; bases not matched to a gene: 4. Germline values: CDR1 MNHEY, CDR2 SVGAGI. The CDR3 consists of 16 residues. In DNA form, the CDR3 reads TGTGCCAGCAGTTACCGGACTAGCGCGTACCAAGAGACCCAGTACTTC. Encoded protein: CASSYRTSAYQETQYF.

This clone was observed once. V is TRBV19 and J is TRBJ1-2; D is undetermined. V gave up 5 bases and J gave up 5 bases, with 18 bases separating them. Germline V gene sequence: CDR1 LNHDA, CDR2 SQIVND (reference sequence). The CDR3 has 15 amino acids. The CDR3 bases are TGTGCCAGTAGTGCAGATGGATTCGCGGGGTATGGCTACACCTTC. Translated: CASSADGFAGYGYTF.

This chain uses TRBV29-1 with TRBJ1-1, with a possible D match to TRBD1 (5 bases). The V and J ends lost 8 bases and 1 base respectively, with 14 bases between them. The germline gives CDR1 SQVTM, CDR2 ANQGSEA. This CDR3 has 13 amino acids. CDR3 DNA sequence: TGCAGCTACCGGACAAGGAGGAACACTGAAGCTTTCTTT. Protein: CSYRTRRNTEAFF.

The rearrangement uses TRBV30 and TRBJ2-1, with D possibly matching TRBD2 (6 bases). The germline V gene encodes CDR1 GTSNPN and CDR2 SVGIG (reference sequence). The CDR3 runs to 16 residues. V lost 0 bases and J lost 9, with 21 bases in between. The CDR3: CAWSVQTSRGGREQFF. CDR3 sequence (DNA): TGTGCCTGGAGTGTACAAACTAGCAGAGGAGGTCGTGAGCAGTTCTTC.

The chain uses TRBV18 and TRBJ2-7, with TRBD1 matching 8 bases. Germline CDR1 is KGHSH and CDR2 is LQKENI. Trimming cost V 0 bases and J 3 bases; bases outside gene matches: 4. This CDR3 contains 15 residues. CDR3 nucleotides: TGTGCCAGCTCACCACCAGACAGGGGAGGCTACGAGCAGTACTTC. This codes for CASSPPDRGGYEQYF.

The genes are TRBV7-9 and TRBJ1-2; 7 nucleotides agree with TRBD1. The V segment lost 2 bases and the J segment 3 bases; nucleotides outside the gene matches: 6. The length of the CDR3 is 15 residues. The germline V gene encodes CDR1 SEHNR and CDR2 FQNEAQ (reference sequence). The CDR3 DNA sequence: TGTGCCAGCAGCTTAAGATTAACAGGGGACTATGGCTACACCTTC. It translates to CASSLRLTGDYGYTF.

The rearrangement uses TRBV12-3 or TRBV12-4 and TRBJ1-1; D not certain. Trimming removed 2 bases from V and 4 bases from J, with 8 bases in between. This CDR3 has 13 amino acids. The CDR3 DNA sequence: TGTGCCAGCAGTTTAATGGGGAGCACTGAAGCTTTCTTT. This gives the protein CASSLMGSTEAFF.

This clone came up once. V usage is TRBV7-8 and J usage is TRBJ1-4; 9 bases line up with TRBD1. The CDR3 has 16 amino acids. Germline values: CDR1 SGHVS, CDR2 FQNEAQ. V trimming: 5 bases; J trimming: 4 bases; junction bases outside the gene matches: 8. The CDR3 here is CASSPGTGTSNEKLFF. CDR3 coding DNA: TGTGCCAGCAGCCCCGGGACAGGGACAAGTAATGAAAAACTGTTTTTT. Full variable domain (rest looked up from reference TRBV7-8 and TRBJ1-4): GAGVSQSPRYKVAKRGQDVALRCDPISGHVSLFWYQQALGQGPEFLTYFQNEAQLDKSGLPSDRFFAERPEGSVSTLKIQRTQQEDSAVYLCASSPGTGTSNEKLFFGSGTQLSVL.

In its sample, this clone was seen a few times. V usage is TRBV27 and J usage is TRBJ2-5, with TRBD1 matching 10 bases. CDR1 and CDR2 from the germline V gene are MNHEY and SMNVEV (reference sequence). This CDR3 is 15 amino acids long. Trimming took 8 bases from V and 4 from J; bases not matched to a gene: 10. The CDR3 sequence: CASQELGQGSETQYF. The CDR3 DNA sequence: TGTGCCAGCCAAGAGTTGGGACAGGGGTCAGAGACCCAGTACTTC.

The chain joins TRBV7-8 to TRBJ2-7; D is possibly TRBD1 (6 bases). Germline lookup yields CDR1 SGHVS and CDR2 FQNEAQ. The germline V and J ends were trimmed by 5 bases and 4 bases, with 18 bases remaining between them. The CDR3 has 15 amino acids. CDR3 DNA sequence: TGTGCCAGCAGCCCGGACAGCCGTTCTGAGTACGAGCAGTACTTC. Translated, it gives CASSPDSRSEYEQYF.

The gene calls are TRBV9 and TRBJ2-7, with 11 nucleotides matching TRBD1. V shed 4 bases, J shed 3 bases, and the junction held 12 bases outside the gene matches. This CDR3 is 17 amino acids long. Germline V gene data show CDR1 as SGDLS and CDR2 as YYNGEE. DNA for the CDR3: TGTGCCAGCAGCCCCCCGCCGCCGGACAGGGGGCTCTACGAGCAGTACTTC. This codes for CASSPPPPDRGLYEQYF.

This clone was observed a handful of times. The gene calls are TRBV30 and TRBJ1-2; a possible D gene is TRBD1 (6 bases). Germline loops: CDR1 GTSNPN, CDR2 SVGIG (reference sequence). The CDR3 is 15 residues long. The CDR3 DNA is TGTGCTCACGAAGACGGGCAGGGGCAAAACTATGGCTACACCTTC. Its translation is CAHEDGQGQNYGYTF. The whole variable domain, filled in from reference TRBV30 and TRBJ1-2, reads SQTIHQWPATLVQPVGSPLSLECTVEGTSNPNLYWYRQAAGRGLQLLFYSVGIGQISSEVPQNLSASRPQDRQFILSSKKLLLSDSGFYLCAHEDGQGQNYGYTFGSGTRLTVV.

The chain is built from TRBV30 and TRBJ1-1; the D gene is possibly TRBD1 (6 bases). There are 12 residues in the CDR3. V was shortened by 8 bases and J by 6 bases, with 16 bases between the two germline ends. Germline CDR1 reads GTSNPN; CDR2 reads SVGIG (reference sequence). This CDR3 reads CAEGTPRSEAFF. DNA of the CDR3: TGTGCCGAAGGGACACCGCGGTCTGAAGCTTTCTTT.

The rearrangement uses TRBV6-1 and TRBJ2-1; 9 bases agree with TRBD1. With 3 bases clipped from V and 3 bases from J, the junction kept 6 bases outside the gene matches. Germline V gene data show CDR1 as MNHNS and CDR2 as SASEGT. The length of the CDR3 is 16 residues. The CDR3, as DNA: TGTGCCAGCAGTGATGGACAGGGGTTAAGCTACAATGAGCAGTTCTTC. Its protein product is CASSDGQGLSYNEQFF.

The J gene is TRBJ2-7, the V gene TRBV15; D gene unclear. Trimming cost V 0 bases and J 0 bases, with 6 bases left between them. Germline V gene lookup returns CDR1 LNHNV and CDR2 YYDKDF (reference sequence). The CDR3 consists of 14 residues. The CDR3 DNA sequence: TGTGCCACCAGCAGAGATCGGGTCTCCTACGAGCAGTACTTC. It yields the protein CATSRDRVSYEQYF. Full variable domain (rest looked up from reference TRBV15 and TRBJ2-7): DAMVIQNPRYQVTQFGKPVTLSCSQTLNHNVMYWYQQKSSQAPKLLFHYYDKDFNNEADTPDNFQSRRPNTSFCFLDIRSPGLGDTAMYLCATSRDRVSYEQYFGPGTRLTVT.

J is TRBJ2-1 and V is TRBV7-2; tentative D call: TRBD2 (6 bases). The CDR3 contains 18 residues. Trimming shortened V by 0 bases and J by 6 bases, and 21 bases separated the two germline ends. Per the germline V gene, CDR1 is SGHTA and CDR2 is FQGNSA. Here the CDR3 DNA reads TGTGCCAGCAGCTTAGCCCCTGGGGCGGGGCGAGTTGGCAATGAGCAGTTCTTC. Its translation: CASSLAPGAGRVGNEQFF.

The chain has TRBV4-3 and TRBJ1-2; a weak D match, TRBD1 (5 bases). This CDR3 spans 14 amino acids. Trimming took off 2 bases at V and 6 bases at J, with 13 bases between the two ends. The germline V gene encodes CDR1 LGHNA and CDR2 YSLEER. The CDR3 nucleotides are TGCGCCAGCAGCCAAAGACAGAAAACAAATGGCTACACCTTC. Amino acids: CASSQRQKTNGYTF.